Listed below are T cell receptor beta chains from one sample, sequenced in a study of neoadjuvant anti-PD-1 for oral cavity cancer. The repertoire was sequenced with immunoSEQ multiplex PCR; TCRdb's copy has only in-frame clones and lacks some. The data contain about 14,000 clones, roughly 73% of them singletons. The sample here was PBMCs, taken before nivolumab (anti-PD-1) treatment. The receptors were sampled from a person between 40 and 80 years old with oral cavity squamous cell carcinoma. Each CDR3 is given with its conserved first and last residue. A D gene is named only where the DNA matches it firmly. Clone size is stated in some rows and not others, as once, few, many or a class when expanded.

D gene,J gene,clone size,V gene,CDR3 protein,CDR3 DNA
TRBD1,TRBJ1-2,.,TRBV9,CASSVVTGVGGYTF,TGTGCCAGCAGCGTAGTCACAGGGGTGGGTGGCTACACCTTC
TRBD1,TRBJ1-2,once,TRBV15,CATSRARQGPNYGYTF,TGTGCCACCAGCAGAGCCCGACAGGGACCAAACTATGGCTACACCTTC
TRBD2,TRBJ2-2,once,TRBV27,CASTTYQPGLAGVGANTGELFF,TGTGCCAGCACCACATACCAACCGGGACTAGCGGGAGTGGGCGCGAACACCGGGGAGCTGTTTTTT
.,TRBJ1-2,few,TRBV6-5,CASSYSGASDGYTF,TGTGCCAGCAGTTACAGTGGCGCGAGTGATGGCTACACCTTC
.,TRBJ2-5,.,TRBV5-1,CASSLQETQYF,TGCGCCAGCAGCTTACAAGAGACCCAGTACTTC
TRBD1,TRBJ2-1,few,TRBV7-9,CASSTRPGTGTGEQFF,TGTGCCAGCAGCACACGTCCCGGGACAGGGACGGGTGAGCAGTTCTTC
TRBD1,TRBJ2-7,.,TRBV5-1,CASSLDGQGGLGEQYF,TGCGCCAGCAGCTTGGACGGACAGGGGGGTCTGGGTGAGCAGTACTTC
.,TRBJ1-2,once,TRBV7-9,CASSPEGDGYTF,TGTGCCAGCAGCCCCGAAGGGGATGGCTACACCTTC
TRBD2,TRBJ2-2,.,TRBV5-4,CASSPLSGGTHTGELFF,TGTGCCAGCAGCCCCCTGAGCGGGGGTACCCACACCGGGGAGCTGTTTTTT
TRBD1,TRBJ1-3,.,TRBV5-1,CASSTDRSSSGNTIYF,TGCGCCAGCAGCACGGACAGGTCGAGCTCTGGAAACACCATATATTTT
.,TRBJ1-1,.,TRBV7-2,CASSPGSGFGTEAFF,TGTGCCAGCAGTCCGGGGTCAGGGTTCGGCACTGAAGCTTTCTTT
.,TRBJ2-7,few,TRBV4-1,CASSQVRGEQYF,TGCGCCAGCAGCCAGGTGAGGGGCGAGCAGTACTTC
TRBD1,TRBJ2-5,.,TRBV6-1,CASSEAQGQETQYF,TGTGCCAGCAGTGAAGCACAGGGGCAAGAGACCCAGTACTTC
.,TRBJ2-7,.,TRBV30,CAWSVPPRGQYF,TGTGCCTGGAGTGTACCCCCTCGTGGGCAGTACTTC
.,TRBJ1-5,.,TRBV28,CASSFGVRLSNQPQHF,TGTGCCAGCAGTTTTGGGGTTAGACTAAGCAATCAGCCCCAGCATTTT
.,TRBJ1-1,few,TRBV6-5,CASSLRGSTEAFF,TGTGCCAGCAGCCTACGTGGGAGCACTGAAGCTTTCTTT
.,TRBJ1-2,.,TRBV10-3,CAISAPKRENYGYTF,TGTGCCATCAGTGCCCCGAAGAGAGAGAACTATGGCTACACCTTC
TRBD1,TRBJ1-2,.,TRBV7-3,CASSRGQGPTYGYTF,TGTGCCAGCAGCCGCGGACAGGGCCCCACCTATGGCTACACCTTC
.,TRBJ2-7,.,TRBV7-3,CASSLNLGGYEQYF,TGTGCCAGCAGCTTAAACCTAGGGGGTTACGAGCAGTACTTC
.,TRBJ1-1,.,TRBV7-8,CASSLEYGGNTEAFF,TGTGCCAGCAGCTTAGAATATGGGGGGAACACTGAAGCTTTCTTT
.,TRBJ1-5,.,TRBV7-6,CASSLGRGNQPQHF,TGTGCCAGCAGCTTAGGCAGGGGCAATCAGCCCCAGCATTTT
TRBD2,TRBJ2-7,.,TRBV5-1,CASSLEGLAFEQYF,TGCGCCAGCAGCTTGGAGGGACTAGCGTTCGAGCAGTACTTC
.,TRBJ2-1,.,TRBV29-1,CSVVFAGRLYNEQFF,TGCAGCGTTGTTTTTGCGGGAAGGCTCTACAATGAGCAGTTCTTC
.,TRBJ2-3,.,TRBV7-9,CASSTIGADTQYF,TGTGCCAGCAGCACCATAGGAGCAGATACGCAGTATTTT
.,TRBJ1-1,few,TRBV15,CATSRQSYTEAFF,TGTGCCACCAGCAGACAGAGCTACACTGAAGCTTTCTTT
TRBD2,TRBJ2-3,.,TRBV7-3,CASSLNRGGPTDTQYF,TGTGCCAGCAGCTTAAACCGGGGGGGCCCCACAGATACGCAGTATTTT